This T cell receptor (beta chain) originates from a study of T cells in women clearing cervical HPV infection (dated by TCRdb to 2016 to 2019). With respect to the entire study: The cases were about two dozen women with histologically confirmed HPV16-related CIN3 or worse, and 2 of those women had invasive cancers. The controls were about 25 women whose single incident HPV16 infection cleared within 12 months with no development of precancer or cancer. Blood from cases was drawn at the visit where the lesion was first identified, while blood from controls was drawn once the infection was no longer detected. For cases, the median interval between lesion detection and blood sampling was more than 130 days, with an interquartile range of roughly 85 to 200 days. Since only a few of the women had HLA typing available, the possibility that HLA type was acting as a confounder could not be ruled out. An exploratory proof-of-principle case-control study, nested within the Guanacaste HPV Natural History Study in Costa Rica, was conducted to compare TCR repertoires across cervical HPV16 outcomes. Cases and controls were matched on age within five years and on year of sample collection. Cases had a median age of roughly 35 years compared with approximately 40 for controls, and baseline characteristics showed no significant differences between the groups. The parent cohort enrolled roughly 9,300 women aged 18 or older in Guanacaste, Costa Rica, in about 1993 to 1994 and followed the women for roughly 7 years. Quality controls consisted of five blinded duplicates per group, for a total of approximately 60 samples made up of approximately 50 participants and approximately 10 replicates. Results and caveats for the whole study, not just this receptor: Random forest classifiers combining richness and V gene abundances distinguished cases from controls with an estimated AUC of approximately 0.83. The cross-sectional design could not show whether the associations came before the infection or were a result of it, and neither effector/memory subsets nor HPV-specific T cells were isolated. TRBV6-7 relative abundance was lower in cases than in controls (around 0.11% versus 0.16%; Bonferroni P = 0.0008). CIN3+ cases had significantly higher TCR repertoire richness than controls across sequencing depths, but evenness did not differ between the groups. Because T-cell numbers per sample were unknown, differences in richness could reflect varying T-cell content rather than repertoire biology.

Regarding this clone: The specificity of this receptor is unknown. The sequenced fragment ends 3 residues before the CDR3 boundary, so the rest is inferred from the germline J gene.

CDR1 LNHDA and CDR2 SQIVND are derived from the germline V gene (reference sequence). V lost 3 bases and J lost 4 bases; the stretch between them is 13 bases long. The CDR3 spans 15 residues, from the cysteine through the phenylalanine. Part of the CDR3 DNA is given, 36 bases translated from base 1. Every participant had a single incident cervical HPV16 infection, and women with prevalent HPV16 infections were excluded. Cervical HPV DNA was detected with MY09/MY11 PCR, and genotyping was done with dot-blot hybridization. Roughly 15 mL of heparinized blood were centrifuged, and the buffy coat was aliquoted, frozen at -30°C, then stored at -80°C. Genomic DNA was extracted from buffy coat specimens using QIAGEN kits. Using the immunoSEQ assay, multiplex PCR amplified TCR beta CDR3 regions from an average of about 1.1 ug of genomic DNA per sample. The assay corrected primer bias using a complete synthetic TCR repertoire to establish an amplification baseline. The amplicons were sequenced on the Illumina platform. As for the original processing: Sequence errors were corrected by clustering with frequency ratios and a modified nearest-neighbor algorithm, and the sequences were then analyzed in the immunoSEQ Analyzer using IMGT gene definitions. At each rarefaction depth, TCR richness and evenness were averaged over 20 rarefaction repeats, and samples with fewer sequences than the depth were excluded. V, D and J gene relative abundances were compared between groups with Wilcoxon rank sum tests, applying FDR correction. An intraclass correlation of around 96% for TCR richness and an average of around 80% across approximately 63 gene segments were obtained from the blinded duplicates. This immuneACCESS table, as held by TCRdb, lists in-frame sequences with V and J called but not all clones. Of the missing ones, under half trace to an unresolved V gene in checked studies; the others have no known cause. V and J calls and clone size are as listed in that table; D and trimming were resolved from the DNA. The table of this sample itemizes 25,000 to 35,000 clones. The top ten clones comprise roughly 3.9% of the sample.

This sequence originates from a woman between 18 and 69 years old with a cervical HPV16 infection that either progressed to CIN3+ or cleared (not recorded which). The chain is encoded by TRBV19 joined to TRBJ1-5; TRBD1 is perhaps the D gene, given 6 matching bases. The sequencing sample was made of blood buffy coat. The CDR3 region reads CASSMGGQGNQPQHF. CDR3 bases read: TGTGCCAGTAGTATGGGGGGGCAGGGGAATCAGCCC.